The TCR beta chain described here comes from a study of cytomegalovirus exposure and HLA in healthy donors. Amplification used 60 Vbeta primers and 13 Jbeta primers. Libraries were prepared by immunoSEQ multiplex PCR; TCRdb keeps only in-frame clonotypes and omits some of them. Counted here are about 150,000 clones, roughly 84% occurring once; the ten biggest clones make up under 0.4%. Details on this clone: Antigen specificity is unknown.

There are 16 residues in the CDR3. V lost 4 bases, J lost 6 bases, and 5 bases stayed unmatched. Germline V gene data show CDR1 as SGHRS and CDR2 as YFSETQ. Findings and caveats of the study: Reports state that TCR beta sequences accurately predicted most subjects' HLA-A and HLA-B alleles.

This sequence was found in a boy aged 2 to 9 in good health and CMV-seronegative. The chain uses TRBV5-1 and TRBJ2-2; 14 bases fit TRBD2. The sequencing sample was made of PBMCs. This chain's CDR3 is CASSLGLAGGPGELFF. CDR3 DNA sequence: TGCGCCAGCAGCCTCGGACTAGCGGGAGGACCCGGGGAGCTGTTTTTT.